This TCR beta chain was identified in a study of blood T cell repertoires in COVID-19 (TCRdb year 2020). About the full investigation: Collaborator samples came from the United States, Italy and Spain and covered acute and convalescent phases of COVID-19. Sample metadata almost always included a de-identified subject ID, COVID-19 status, age in years and sex. Samples were obtained from the ongoing ImmuneRACE study (first 160 participants) and from over a thousand subjects provided by 6 global collaborators. The material from the prospective study consisted of cDNA or gDNA derived from T cells, B-cell-depleted T cells, or PBMCs. HLA class I and class II types, where available, came from metadata supplied by the sample provider rather than from assay-based typing. The repertoires were made available in a free public database intended to serve as a resource for research on the immune response to SARS-CoV-2. Subjects who had been exposed to COVID-19, were actively infected with it, or had recovered from it provided the deeply sampled blood TCRbeta repertoires that made up the dataset. Broader findings and caveats from the paper: Clinical and demographic metadata were provided uncurated, with the amount varying by source and participant.

Inclusive of the bounding cysteine and phenylalanine, the CDR3 is 15 residues long. Only the CDR3 region is kept as DNA, spanning 45 bases read in frame from base 1. The junction carries 12 bases between V and J, which are trimmed by 4 bases and 2 bases respectively. CDR1 and CDR2, per the germline V gene, are MGHRA and YSYEKL. This clone has just a few counts. Which antigen it targets is not known. There are no base qualities to consult, and no much larger clone falls within one base. The immunoSEQ Assay, a bias-controlled multiplex PCR, was used to amplify TCRbeta CDR3 regions from genomic DNA. Regarding the original processing steps: Nucleated cell counts per sample were estimated from amplification of reference gene primers within the assay. To quantify the absolute abundance of each unique TCRbeta CDR3 rearrangement, sequence reads were collapsed and filtered. Productive Simpson clonality was computed per sample as the square root of Simpson's diversity index over productive rearrangements. The source is immuneACCESS, and TCRdb retained only in-frame sequences with V and J called. Part of the clones is not carried over; for the studies checked, unresolved V genes explain less than half of this, and the remainder is unexplained. V and J calls plus clone size are reproduced from that table; the DNA served to infer D and trimming. The sample profile shows 200,000 to 300,000 clones; around 85% of them were found once. The ten largest clones add up to around 6.5% of the sample.

Whole blood was collected in K2EDTA tubes by collaborating institutions according to the institutions' own protocols. For TCRbeta analysis, collaborators shipped samples as frozen whole blood, isolated PBMCs, or DNA extracted from either of those sample types. The rearrangement joined TRBV4-1 to TRBJ1-3; the D gene is not confidently resolved. The clonotype was recovered from a woman aged 60-75 years with active or convalescent COVID-19. Sequencing input: peripheral blood. The CDR3 in this case is CASSRGILPGNTIYF. The bases are TGCGCCAGCAGCCGAGGAATCCTACCTGGAAACACCATATATTTT.